The source of this T cell receptor (beta chain) is a study of T cell responses to AZD1222 COVID-19 vaccine. Looking at the study overall: Second doses at about 4 or about 12 weeks were pooled.

This clone was seen only once. The target antigen is unknown. Study outcomes and limitations: Clonal diversity was possibly underestimated, and white British individuals and females predominated among donors. Regions 160-218 and 743-854 dominated among vaccine-associated CD4 TCRs spanning spike.

This CDR3 comprises 13 residues. V gave up 0 bases and J gave up 7 bases, with 8 bases separating them. Germline CDR1 and CDR2: SGDLS and YYNGEE. Repertoires were generated with immunoSEQ multiplex PCR, while TCRdb's copy carries only in-frame clones and drops some. The sample contains more than 110,000 clones, 85% to 95% of which appear only once. The rearrangement joins TRBV9 to TRBJ1-5; D is undetermined. This receptor was identified in an adult in good health. The sample was peripheral blood, taken on day 0 of AZD1222 vaccination. CDR3 loop: CASSVEPRQPQHF. The CDR3 DNA reads as TGTGCCAGCAGCGTAGAGCCGCGGCAGCCCCAGCATTTT.